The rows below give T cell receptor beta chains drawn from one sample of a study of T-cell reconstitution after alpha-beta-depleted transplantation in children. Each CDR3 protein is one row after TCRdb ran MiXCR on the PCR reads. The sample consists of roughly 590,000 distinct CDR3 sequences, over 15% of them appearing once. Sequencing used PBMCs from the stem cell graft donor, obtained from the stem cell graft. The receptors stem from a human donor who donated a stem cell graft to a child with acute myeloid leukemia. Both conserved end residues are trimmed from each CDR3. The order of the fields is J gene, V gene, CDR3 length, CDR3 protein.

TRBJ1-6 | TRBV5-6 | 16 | ASSLAGGTLSYNSPLH
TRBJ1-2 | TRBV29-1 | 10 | SVEGGVNGYT
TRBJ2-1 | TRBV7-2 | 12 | ASSTRVGRDEQF
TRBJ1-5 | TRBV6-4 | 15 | ASSEVGTVEGGQPQH
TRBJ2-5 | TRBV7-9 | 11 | ASSLRTSETQY
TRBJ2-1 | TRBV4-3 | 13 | ASSQDRDPYNEQF
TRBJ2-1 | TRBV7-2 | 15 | ASSLVTRAGGPNEQF
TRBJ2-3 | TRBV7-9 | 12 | ASSPPSITDTQY
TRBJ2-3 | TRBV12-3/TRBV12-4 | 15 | ASTPLAGTGGTDTQY
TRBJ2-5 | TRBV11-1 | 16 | ASSLAQGVNTPQETQY
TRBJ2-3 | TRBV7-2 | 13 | ASSLEGKDTDTQY
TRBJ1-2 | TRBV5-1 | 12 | ASSGTGVNYGYT
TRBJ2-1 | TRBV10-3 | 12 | AISPGLGTDEQF
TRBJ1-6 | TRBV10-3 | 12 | AISEPAGTRDLH
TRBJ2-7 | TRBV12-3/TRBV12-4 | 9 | ASSFAYEQY
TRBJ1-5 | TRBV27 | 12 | ASTPSGSRQPQH
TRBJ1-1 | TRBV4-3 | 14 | ASSQSIGGVNTEAF
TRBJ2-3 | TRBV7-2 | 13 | ASSPGLPSTDTQY
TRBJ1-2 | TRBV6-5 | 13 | ASSSSFEGNYGYT
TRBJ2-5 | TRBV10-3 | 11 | AIRTDMQETQY
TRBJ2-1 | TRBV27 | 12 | ASSTGLRLDEQF
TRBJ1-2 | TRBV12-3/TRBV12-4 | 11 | ASSLEGFYGYT
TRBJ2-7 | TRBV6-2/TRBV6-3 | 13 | ASSHTGEGGYEQY
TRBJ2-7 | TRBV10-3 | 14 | AISDAGTSTGNEQY
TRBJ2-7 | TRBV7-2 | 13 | ASSLVRGVGDEQY
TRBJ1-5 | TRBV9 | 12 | AGQGADGNQPQH
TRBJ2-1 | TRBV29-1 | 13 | SVEGRGGTRHEQF
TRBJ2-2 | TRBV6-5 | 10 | ASSYSTGELF
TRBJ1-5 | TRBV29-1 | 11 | SVEDPKDQPQH
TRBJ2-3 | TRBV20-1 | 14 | SASGGLLIWADTQY
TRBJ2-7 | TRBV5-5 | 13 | ASSPGTGGTYEQY
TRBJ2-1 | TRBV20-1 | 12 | SARASGGTSEQF
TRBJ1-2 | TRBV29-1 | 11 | SVVPGGYSGYT
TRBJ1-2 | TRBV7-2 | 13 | ASSLVGARDYGYT
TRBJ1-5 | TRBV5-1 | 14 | ASSFGTGDGNQPQH
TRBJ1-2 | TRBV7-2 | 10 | ASSSTTGRAS
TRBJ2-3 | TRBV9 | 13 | ASSVEEGATDTQY
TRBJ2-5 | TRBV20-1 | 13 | SAKPPGGGKETQY
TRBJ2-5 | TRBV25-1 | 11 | ASREWGEETQY
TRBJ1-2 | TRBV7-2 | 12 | ASSPRQGLGGYT
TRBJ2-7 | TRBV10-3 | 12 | AISMDGPRGEQY
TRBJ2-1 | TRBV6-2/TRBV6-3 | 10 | ASKRGGDGQF
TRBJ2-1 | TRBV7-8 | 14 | ASSLGASVSYNEQF
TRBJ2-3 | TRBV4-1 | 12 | ASSQETSTDTQY